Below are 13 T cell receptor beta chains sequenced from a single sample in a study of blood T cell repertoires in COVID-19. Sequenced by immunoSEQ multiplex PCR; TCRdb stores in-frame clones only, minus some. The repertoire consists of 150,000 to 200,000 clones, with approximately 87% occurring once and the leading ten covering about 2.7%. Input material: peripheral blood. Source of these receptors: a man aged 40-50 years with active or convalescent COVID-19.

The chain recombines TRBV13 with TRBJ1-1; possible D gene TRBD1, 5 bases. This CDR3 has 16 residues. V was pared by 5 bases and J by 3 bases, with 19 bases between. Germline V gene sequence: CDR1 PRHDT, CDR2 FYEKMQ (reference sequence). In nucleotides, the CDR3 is TGTGCCAGCAGCCCCCTGGCGGGGACGGGGGACACTGAAGCTTTCTTT. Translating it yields CASSPLAGTGDTEAFF.

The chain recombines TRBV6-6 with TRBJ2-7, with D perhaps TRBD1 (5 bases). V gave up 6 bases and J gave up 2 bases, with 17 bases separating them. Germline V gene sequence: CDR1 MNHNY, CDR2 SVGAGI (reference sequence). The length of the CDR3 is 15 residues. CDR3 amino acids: CASREYQGLPYEQYF. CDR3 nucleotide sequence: TGTGCCAGCAGGGAATACCAGGGATTACCCTACGAGCAGTACTTC.

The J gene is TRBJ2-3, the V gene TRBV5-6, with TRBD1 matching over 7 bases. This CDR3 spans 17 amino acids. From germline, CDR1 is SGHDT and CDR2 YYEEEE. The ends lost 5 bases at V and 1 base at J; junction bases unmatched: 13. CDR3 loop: CASSSQLDREGTDTQYF. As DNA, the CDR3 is TGTGCCAGCAGTAGCCAATTAGACAGGGAAGGCACAGATACGCAGTATTTT.

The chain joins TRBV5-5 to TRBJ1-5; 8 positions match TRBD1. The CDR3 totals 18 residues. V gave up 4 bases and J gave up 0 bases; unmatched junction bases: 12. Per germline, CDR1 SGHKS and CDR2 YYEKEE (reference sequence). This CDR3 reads CASSRGQAKDNSNQPQHF. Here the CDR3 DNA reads TGTGCCAGCAGCAGGGGACAGGCAAAGGATAATAGCAATCAGCCCCAGCATTTT. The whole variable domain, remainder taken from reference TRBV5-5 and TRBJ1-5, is DAGVTQSPTHLIKTRGQQVTLRCSPISGHKSVSWYQQVLGQGPQFIFQYYEKEERGRGNFPDRFSARQFPNYSSELNVNALLLGDSALYLCASSRGQAKDNSNQPQHFGDGTRLSIL.

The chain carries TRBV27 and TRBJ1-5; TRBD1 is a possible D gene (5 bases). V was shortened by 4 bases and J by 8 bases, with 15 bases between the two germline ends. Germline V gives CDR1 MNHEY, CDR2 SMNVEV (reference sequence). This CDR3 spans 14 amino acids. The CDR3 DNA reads TGTGCCAGCAGTTATCAGGGCAGGATGGAGCCCCAGCATTTT. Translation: CASSYQGRMEPQHF.

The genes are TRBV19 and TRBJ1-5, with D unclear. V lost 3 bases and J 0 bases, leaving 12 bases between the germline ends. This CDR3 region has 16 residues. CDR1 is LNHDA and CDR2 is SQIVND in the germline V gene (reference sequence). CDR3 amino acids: CASSMMWSISNQPQHF. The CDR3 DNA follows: TGTGCCAGTAGTATGATGTGGAGCATTAGCAATCAGCCCCAGCATTTT.

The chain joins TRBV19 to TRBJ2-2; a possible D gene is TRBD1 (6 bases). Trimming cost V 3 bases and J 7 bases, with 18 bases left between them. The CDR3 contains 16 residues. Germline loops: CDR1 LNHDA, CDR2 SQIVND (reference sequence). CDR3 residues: CASSIGQGPWGGELFF. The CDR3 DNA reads TGTGCCAGTAGTATTGGTCAGGGGCCTTGGGGCGGGGAGCTGTTTTTT.

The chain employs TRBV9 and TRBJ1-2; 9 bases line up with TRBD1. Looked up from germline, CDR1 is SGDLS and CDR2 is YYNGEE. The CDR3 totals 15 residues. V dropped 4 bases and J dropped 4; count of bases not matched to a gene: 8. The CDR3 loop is CASSSGTGRGYGYTF. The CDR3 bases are TGTGCCAGCAGCTCAGGGACAGGGCGGGGCTATGGCTACACCTTC.

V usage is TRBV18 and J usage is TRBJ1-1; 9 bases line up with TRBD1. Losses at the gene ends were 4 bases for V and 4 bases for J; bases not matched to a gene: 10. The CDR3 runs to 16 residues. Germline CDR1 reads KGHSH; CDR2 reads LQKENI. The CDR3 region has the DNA TGTGCCAGCTCACTGAGACCGGGACAGGGCTCCACTGAAGCTTTCTTT. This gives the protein CASSLRPGQGSTEAFF.

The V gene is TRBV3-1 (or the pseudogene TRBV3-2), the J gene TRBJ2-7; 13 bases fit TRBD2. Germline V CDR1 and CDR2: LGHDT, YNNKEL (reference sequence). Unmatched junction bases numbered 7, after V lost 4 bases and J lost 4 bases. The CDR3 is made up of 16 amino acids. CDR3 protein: CASSLGGTSGEYEQYF. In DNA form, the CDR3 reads TGTGCCAGCAGCCTAGGCGGGACTAGCGGGGAGTACGAGCAGTACTTC.

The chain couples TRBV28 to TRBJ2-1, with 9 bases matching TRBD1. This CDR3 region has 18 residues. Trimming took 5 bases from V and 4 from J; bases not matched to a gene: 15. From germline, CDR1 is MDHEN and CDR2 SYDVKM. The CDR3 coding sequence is TGTGCCAGCAGTCTAAGGGACAGGGAATTCAACAAGTACAATGAGCAGTTCTTC. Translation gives CASSLRDREFNKYNEQFF. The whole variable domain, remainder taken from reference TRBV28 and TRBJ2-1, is DVKVTQSSRYLVKRTGEKVFLECVQDMDHENMFWYRQDPGLGLRLIYFSYDVKMKEKGDIPEGYSVSREKKERFSLILESASTNQTSMYLCASSLRDREFNKYNEQFFGPGTRLTVL.

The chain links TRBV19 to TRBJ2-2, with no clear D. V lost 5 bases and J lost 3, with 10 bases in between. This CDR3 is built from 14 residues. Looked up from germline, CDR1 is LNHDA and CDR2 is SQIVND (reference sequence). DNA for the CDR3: TGTGCCAGTAGTTTAACTCGGGACACCGGGGAGCTGTTTTTT. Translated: CASSLTRDTGELFF.

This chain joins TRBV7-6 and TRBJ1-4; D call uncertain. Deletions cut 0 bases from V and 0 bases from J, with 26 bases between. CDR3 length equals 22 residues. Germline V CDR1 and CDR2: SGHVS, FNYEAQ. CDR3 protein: CASSLARPPKGEDYATNEKLFF. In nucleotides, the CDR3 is TGTGCCAGCAGCTTAGCCCGCCCTCCTAAGGGAGAAGATTATGCAACTAATGAAAAACTGTTTTTT. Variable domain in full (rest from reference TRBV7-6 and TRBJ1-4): GAGVSQSPRYKVTKRGQDVALRCDPISGHVSLYWYRQALGQGPEFLTYFNYEAQQDKSGLPNDRFSAERPEGSISTLTIQRTEQRDSAMYRCASSLARPPKGEDYATNEKLFFGSGTQLSVL.